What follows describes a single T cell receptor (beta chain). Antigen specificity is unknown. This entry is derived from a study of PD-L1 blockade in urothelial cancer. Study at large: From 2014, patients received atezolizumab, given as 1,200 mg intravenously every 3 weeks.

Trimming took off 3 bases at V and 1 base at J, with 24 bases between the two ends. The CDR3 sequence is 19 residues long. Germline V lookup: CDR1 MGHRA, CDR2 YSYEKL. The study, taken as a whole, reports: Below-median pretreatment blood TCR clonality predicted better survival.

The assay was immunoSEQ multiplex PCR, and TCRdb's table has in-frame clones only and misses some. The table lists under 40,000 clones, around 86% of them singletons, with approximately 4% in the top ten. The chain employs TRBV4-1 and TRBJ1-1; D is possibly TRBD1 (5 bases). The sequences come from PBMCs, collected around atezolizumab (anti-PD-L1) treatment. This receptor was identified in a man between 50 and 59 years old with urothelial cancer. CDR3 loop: CASSQEAATNRRGNTEAFF. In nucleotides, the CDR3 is TGCGCCAGCAGCCAGGAGGCGGCAACGAACCGGAGGGGGAACACTGAAGCTTTCTTT.